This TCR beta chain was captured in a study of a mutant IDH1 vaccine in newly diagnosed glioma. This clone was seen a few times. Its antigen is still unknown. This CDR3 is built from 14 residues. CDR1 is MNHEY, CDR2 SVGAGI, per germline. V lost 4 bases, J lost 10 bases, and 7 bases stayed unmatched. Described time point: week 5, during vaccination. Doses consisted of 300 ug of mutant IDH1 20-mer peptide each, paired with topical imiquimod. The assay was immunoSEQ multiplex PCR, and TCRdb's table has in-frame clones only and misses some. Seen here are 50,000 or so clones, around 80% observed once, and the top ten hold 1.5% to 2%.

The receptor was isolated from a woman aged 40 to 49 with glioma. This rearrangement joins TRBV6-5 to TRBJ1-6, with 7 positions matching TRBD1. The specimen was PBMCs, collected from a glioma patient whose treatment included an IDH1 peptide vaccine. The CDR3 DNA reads TGTGCCAGCAGTTCCGACAGGGCGGGGTCACCCCTCCACTTT. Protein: CASSSDRAGSPLHF.